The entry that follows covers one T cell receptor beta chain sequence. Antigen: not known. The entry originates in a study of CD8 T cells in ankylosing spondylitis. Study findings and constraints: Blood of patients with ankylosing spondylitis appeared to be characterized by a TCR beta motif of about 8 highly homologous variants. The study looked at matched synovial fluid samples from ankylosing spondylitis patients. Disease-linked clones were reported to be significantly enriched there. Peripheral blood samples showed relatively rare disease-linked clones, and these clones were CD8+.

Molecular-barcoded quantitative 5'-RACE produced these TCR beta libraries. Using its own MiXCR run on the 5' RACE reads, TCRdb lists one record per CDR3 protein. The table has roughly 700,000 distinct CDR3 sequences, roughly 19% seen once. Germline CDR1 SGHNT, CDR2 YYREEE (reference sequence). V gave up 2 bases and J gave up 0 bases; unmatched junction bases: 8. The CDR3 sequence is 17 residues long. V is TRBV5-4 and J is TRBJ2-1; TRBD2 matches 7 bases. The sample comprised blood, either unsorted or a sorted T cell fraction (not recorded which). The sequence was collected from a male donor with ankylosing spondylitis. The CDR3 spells CASSFGRGGSSYNEQFF. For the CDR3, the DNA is TGTGCCAGCAGCTTTGGGAGGGGAGGGAGCTCCTACAATGAGCAGTTCTTC.